This TCR beta chain was found in a study of OX40 agonist ivuxolimab in advanced cancers. Study at large: Patients treated during dose escalation were battling hepatocellular carcinoma, melanoma, renal cell or head and neck cancer.

Anyone with autoimmune disease history or systemic immunosuppression was excluded. V lost 6 bases to trimming and J lost 10 bases, with 19 bases between them. Germline V CDR1 and CDR2: MRHNA, SNTAGT. CDR3 size: 14 residues. Some clones are missing from TCRdb's copy, which holds only in-frame ones; the method was immunoSEQ multiplex PCR. There are about 70,000 clones in the sample; about 90% occur only once, and 2.5% to 3.5% lies in the top ten. For this clone: The target antigen is unknown.

Overall study findings and caveats: Nonresponders, in some cases, also had low normalized T-cell clonal expansion. Among the lowest peripheral clonal expansion occurred in 0.1-3.0 mg/kg partial responders.

The sample in question was CD4+ or CD8+ T cells sorted from blood, obtained in a trial of the OX40 agonist ivuxolimab. The chain is built from TRBV6-4 and TRBJ2-1; possible D gene TRBD2, 6 bases. This TCR was recovered from an adult with an advanced solid tumor such as melanoma, head and neck, liver or kidney cancer. In DNA form, the CDR3 reads TGTGCCAGCAGAGCCACATCTAGCAGCGGGGAGCAGTTCTTC. Translating it yields CASRATSSSGEQFF.